The 2 T cell receptor beta chains listed next were all sequenced from one sample in a study of lymphopenia after photon versus proton radiotherapy. Method: immunoSEQ multiplex PCR; TCRdb's copy keeps in-frame clones and lacks some. The table has approximately 45,000 clones, about 85% seen once. Sequencing was performed on peripheral blood, taken from a patient treated with photon-based radiotherapy. These receptors all come from a middle-aged man with gastric cancer.

The genes are TRBV14 and TRBJ1-2; D gene unclear. Trimming cost V 0 bases and J 2 bases, with 4 bases left between them. The germline CDR1 and CDR2 sequences are SGHDN and FVKESK. The CDR3 consists of 13 residues. CDR3 amino acids: CASSQEVNYGYTF. The CDR3 nucleotides read TGTGCCAGCAGCCAAGAAGTAAACTATGGCTACACCTTC.

The rearrangement joins TRBV11-2 to TRBJ1-2; no definite D call. Trimming removed 5 bases at V and 7 bases at J, with 23 bases between. Germline-derived CDR1 and CDR2 are SGHAT and FQNNGV. CDR3 size: 16 residues. The CDR3 spells CASSLRSGLQGAGYTF. CDR3 nucleotides: TGTGCCAGCAGCCTTCGCTCCGGGCTCCAAGGAGCTGGCTACACCTTC.